These 27 T cell receptor beta chains came from one sample sequenced in a study of T cell repertoires in cytomegalovirus infection. TCRdb reprocessed the reads with MiXCR, giving one entry per CDR3 protein. The data hold approximately 910,000 distinct CDR3 sequences, with 30% to 40% observed a single time. These TCRs' antigens remain unknown. The specimen was cultured CD8+ T cells from PBMCs, collected from culture after CMV antigen stimulation. These receptors were taken from a human donor in good health (CMV status not recorded). Some clones in this sample may be carry-over from other donors' samples.

The chain uses TRBV27 and TRBJ2-1; 7 bases fit TRBD2. J lost 5 bases, V lost 2 bases, and 15 bases had no gene match. Germline CDR1 MNHEY, CDR2 SMNVEV (reference sequence). The CDR3 spans 18 residues. CDR3 in DNA: TGTGCCAGCAGTTTACAAAACCCTTGGGTACGGGAGGACAATGAGCAGTTCTTC. It encodes CASSLQNPWVREDNEQFF.

This clonotype has a handful of counts. This chain connects TRBV6-6 to TRBJ2-4, with D possibly matching TRBD1 (6 bases). Trimming took off 2 bases at V and 0 bases at J, with 8 bases between the two ends. CDR3 length: 15 amino acids. Germline V gene lookup returns CDR1 MNHNY and CDR2 SVGAGI (reference sequence). For the CDR3, the DNA is TGTGCCAGCAGTTACGAGGGGGTAGCCAAAAACATTCAGTACTTC. Protein product: CASSYEGVAKNIQYF.

The CDR3 loop is CASSDRGLGTDTQYF. The DNA of the CDR3 is TGTGCCAGCAGCGACAGGGGTTTAGGCACAGATACGCAGTATTTT. The rearrangement links TRBV6-6 to TRBJ2-3, with 8 bases fitting TRBD1. The length of the CDR3 is 15 residues. Germline loops: CDR1 MNHNY, CDR2 SVGAGI (reference sequence). V was clipped by 6 bases and J by 1 base; unmatched bases: 6.

The rearrangement uses TRBV2 and TRBJ2-3; 7 nucleotides line up with TRBD2. CDR1 SNHLY and CDR2 FYNNEI come from the germline V gene. Germline trimming cut 8 bases from V and 1 base from J; bases unmatched to any gene: 12. This CDR3 spans 16 amino acids. DNA of the CDR3: TGTGCCAGCCCCCTCGTAGGCGGGGGAGGCACAGATACGCAGTATTTT. It specifies CASPLVGGGGTDTQYF.

Written as DNA, the CDR3 is TGTGCCAGCATCGAGGAGGTAGTGAACACTGAAGCTTTCTTT. This encodes CASIEEVVNTEAFF. This chain connects TRBV5-5 to TRBJ1-1; no reliable D call. CDR1 SGHKS and CDR2 YYEKEE come from the germline V gene (reference sequence). Trimming removed 6 bases from V and 0 bases from J, with 12 bases in between. The CDR3 consists of 14 residues.

The J gene is TRBJ2-1, the V gene TRBV7-9, with 9 bases identical to TRBD2. The junction had 3 bases not matched to a gene; V was cut back by 4 bases and J by 2 bases. The germline V gene has CDR1 SEHNR and CDR2 FQNEAQ (reference sequence). This CDR3 comprises 15 residues. The chain's CDR3 is CASSSAGGAYNEQFF. CDR3 DNA: TGTGCCAGCAGCTCAGCGGGGGGCGCCTACAATGAGCAGTTCTTC.

The chain is built from TRBV5-5 and TRBJ2-1; D unclear. Germline lookup yields CDR1 SGHKS and CDR2 YYEKEE (reference sequence). Trimming removed 0 bases at V and 3 bases at J, with 10 bases between. This CDR3 region has 15 residues. The CDR3 region has the DNA TGTGCCAGCAGCTTGGTAGACTGGGACTACAATGAGCAGTTCTTC. It yields the protein CASSLVDWDYNEQFF.

This clonotype was observed at least ten times. The chain recombines TRBV7-9 with TRBJ2-1; 8 nucleotides line up with TRBD2. The J segment lost 6 bases and the V segment lost 0 bases, leaving 10 bases of the junction unmatched. Germline V gene sequence: CDR1 SEHNR, CDR2 FQNEAQ (reference sequence). The CDR3 loop spans 17 amino acids. The DNA of the CDR3 is TGTGCCAGCAGCTTAGCGTCGGTACTAGCGGCAACCAATGAGCAGTTCTTC. This translates into CASSLASVLAATNEQFF.

In regard to this clonotype: Relative to the germline gene, one junction end is altered; a read error may explain this. The chain couples TRBV7-8 to TRBJ1-1; D perhaps matches TRBD1 (6 bases). CDR3 length: 15 residues. CDR1 and CDR2 (germline): SGHVS, FQNEAQ. The CDR3 DNA reads as TGTGTCAGCAGCTTATCAGGACAGTTGTACACTGAAGCTTTCTTT. Protein: CVSSLSGQLYTEAFF.

This clonotype was detected many times. This chain connects TRBV7-9 to TRBJ1-1; 8 bases map to TRBD1. The germline V gene encodes CDR1 SEHNR and CDR2 FQNEAQ (reference sequence). The CDR3 sequence is 13 residues long. V was pared by 5 bases and J by 4 bases, with 3 bases of the junction left unmatched. The CDR3 sequence is CASSQQGGTEAFF. DNA for the CDR3: TGTGCCAGCAGCCAACAGGGGGGCACTGAAGCTTTCTTT.

The chain links TRBV5-4 to TRBJ2-7; TRBD2 matches at 7 bases. This CDR3 spans 14 amino acids. With V trimmed by 0 bases and J by 6 bases, 6 bases remained unmatched. Germline CDR1 is SGHNT and CDR2 is YYREEE (reference sequence). The CDR3 here is CASSLASGEGEQYF. The CDR3 DNA follows: TGTGCCAGCAGCTTGGCCAGCGGGGAGGGCGAGCAGTACTTC.

The chain recombines TRBV7-2 with TRBJ2-7; D is perhaps TRBD1 (7 bases). CDR1 and CDR2 from the germline V gene are SGHTA and FQGNSA. The CDR3 sequence is 14 residues long. V dropped 6 bases and J dropped 3 bases, with 15 bases sitting between them. This CDR3 reads CASSLAGGNYEQYV. In nucleotides, the CDR3 is TGTGCCAGCAGTTTGGCAGGGGGGAACTACGAGCAGTACGTC.

This clonotype showed up just a few times. The V call is TRBV27, the J call TRBJ2-5; no clear D. Germline lookup yields CDR1 MNHEY and CDR2 SMNVEV (reference sequence). V dropped 4 bases and J dropped 6 bases, with 12 bases sitting between them. This CDR3 is 13 amino acids long. Written as DNA, the CDR3 is TGTGCCAGCAGTTCCCCCTCCTTGAAGACCCAGTACTTC. Protein sequence: CASSSPSLKTQYF.

This sequence joins TRBV29-1 and TRBJ2-6; D is uncertain. V lost 7 bases, J lost 3 bases, and 7 bases lay in between. CDR3 size: 12 residues. In germline, CDR1 is SQVTM, CDR2 ANQGSEA. CDR3 DNA: TGCAGCGCAGAGGTTGGGGCCAACGTCCTGACTTTC. The encoded protein is CSAEVGANVLTF.

The chain combines TRBV6-2 or TRBV6-3 with TRBJ2-4; TRBD1 matches at 7 bases. Trimming at V came to 1 base and at J to 3 bases, leaving 3 bases not matched to a gene. This CDR3 is built from 15 residues. CDR1 MNHEY and CDR2 SVGEGT come from the germline V gene. The CDR3 reads CASSYLGTDKNIQYF. DNA of the CDR3: TGTGCCAGCAGTTACTTAGGGACAGACAAAAACATTCAGTACTTC.

There are many counts of this clonotype. The chain joins TRBV7-9 to TRBJ1-5; possible D gene TRBD1, 6 bases. V was trimmed by 0 bases and J by 0 bases, leaving 24 bases between them. The germline V gene encodes CDR1 SEHNR and CDR2 FQNEAQ (reference sequence). This CDR3 is 21 amino acids long. The CDR3 protein is CASSLAGSLSTGAASNQPQHF. The CDR3 nucleotides are TGTGCCAGCAGCTTAGCTGGCTCCCTCTCGACAGGAGCCGCTAGCAATCAGCCCCAGCATTTT.

The J gene is TRBJ2-7, the V gene TRBV15; D might be TRBD1 or TRBD2, each matching 5 bases. The V gene's germline CDR1 is LNHNV and CDR2 YYDKDF (reference sequence). The CDR3 is 14 amino acids. V lost 0 bases, J lost 6 bases, and 12 bases lay in between. CDR3 sequence reads: CATSRDHPGLEQYV. The CDR3 nucleotides are TGTGCCACCAGCAGAGATCACCCGGGGCTCGAGCAGTACGTC.

In this sample, this clonotype turned up many times. The V gene is TRBV7-2, the J gene TRBJ1-1; D call uncertain. The V gene's germline CDR1 is SGHTA and CDR2 FQGNSA. Trimming took 2 bases from V and 2 from J, leaving 9 bases between them. The CDR3 is 14 amino acids. The CDR3 here is CASSLRVPNTEAFF. The CDR3 DNA sequence: TGTGCCAGCAGCTTAAGGGTCCCCAACACTGAAGCTTTCTTT.

In this sample, this clonotype turned up many times. V and J are TRBV18 and TRBJ2-2, with 8 bases that match TRBD1. The J segment lost 4 bases and the V segment lost 3 bases, leaving 10 bases of the junction unmatched. The CDR3 sequence is 17 residues long. CDR1 and CDR2 from the germline V gene are KGHSH and LQKENI. This CDR3 is CASSPGQGGTGTGELFF. CDR3 nucleotides: TGTGCCAGCTCACCCGGACAGGGAGGCACGGGCACCGGGGAGCTGTTTTTT.

Note on this clonotype: This may stem from a read error, because a much larger clone lies one nucleotide away. The genes are TRBV7-8 and TRBJ2-1, with a tentative D call TRBD1 (7 bases). Germline CDR1 SGHVS, CDR2 FQNEAQ. The CDR3 is 16 amino acids. The CDR3 DNA reads TGTACCAGCAGCCCCCCTGGAGGGGGCGCAGACAATGAGCAGTTCTTC. It yields the protein CTSSPPGGGADNEQFF.

This clonotype was found many times. J is TRBJ1-3 and V is TRBV7-2; D uncertain. CDR3 size: 13 residues. Germline V gene data show CDR1 as SGHTA and CDR2 as FQGNSA. Trimming took off 5 bases at V and 7 bases at J, with 12 bases between the two ends. CDR3 sequence: CASSPVMVNTIYF. CDR3 DNA sequence: TGTGCCAGCAGCCCAGTGATGGTGAACACCATATATTTT. Filled out from reference TRBV7-2 and TRBJ1-3, the complete variable domain reads GAGVSQSPSNKVTEKGKDVELRCDPISGHTALYWYRQSLGQGLEFLIYFQGNSAPDKSGLPSDRFSAERTGGSVSTLTIQRTQQEDSAVYLCASSPVMVNTIYFGEGSWLTVV.

This clonotype was seen more than once but under ten times. The chain recombines TRBV6-6 with TRBJ2-7; TRBD1 is a possible D gene (6 bases). The CDR3 spans 14 residues. Germline lookup yields CDR1 MNHNY and CDR2 SVGAGI (reference sequence). V gave up 6 bases and J gave up 5 bases, with 17 bases separating them. In nucleotides, the CDR3 is TGTGCCAGCAGCCGTGGAACAGGGTCCAACGAGCAGTACTTC. Translating it yields CASSRGTGSNEQYF.

Worth noting for this clonotype: Germline and junction disagree at one end, which may indicate a read error. The CDR3, as DNA: TGTGCTAGCAGCCCCAGTATTGGGGGCCGCCCGTACAATGAGCAGTTCTTC. Its protein product is CASSPSIGGRPYNEQFF. V is TRBV7-6 and J is TRBJ2-1, with D possibly matching TRBD1 (6 bases). CDR3 length: 17 amino acids. CDR1 and CDR2 from the germline V gene are SGHVS and FNYEAQ.

The V gene is TRBV2, the J gene TRBJ2-1; tentatively, D is TRBD2 (7 bases). The germline CDR1 and CDR2 sequences are SNHLY and FYNNEI. This CDR3 contains 17 residues. V shed 10 bases and J shed 2 bases, with 24 bases lying between them. As DNA, the CDR3 is TGTGCCACCACCACTCGGGGCGGGGGCCAAACCTACAATGAGCAGTTCTTC. This gives the protein CATTTRGGGQTYNEQFF. The full variable domain, in which reference TRBV2 and TRBJ2-1 provide the parts outside the CDR3, is EPEVTQTPSHQVTQMGQEVILRCVPISNHLYFYWYRQILGQKVEFLVSFYNNEISEKSEIFDDQFSVERPDGSNFTLKIRSTKLEDSAMYFCATTTRGGGQTYNEQFFGPGTRLTVL.

This clonotype was observed a handful of times. DNA for the CDR3: TGTGCCAGCAGACCTGGGAGCACAGATACGCAGTATTTT. It is translated as CASRPGSTDTQYF. The chain employs TRBV27 and TRBJ2-3; D gene ambiguous. The CDR3 loop spans 13 amino acids. V lost 6 bases, J lost 0 bases, and 7 bases lay in between. Germline values: CDR1 MNHEY, CDR2 SMNVEV (reference sequence).

A few counts support this clonotype. The CDR3 region has the DNA TGCAGTGCTAGAGGCTCCGGGCCCCTTATTCGGAGGGAGCAGTACGTC. This translates into CSARGSGPLIRREQYV. The chain uses TRBV20-1 and TRBJ2-7; perhaps TRBD2 as D (5 bases). The CDR3 is 16 residues long. In germline, CDR1 is DFQATT, CDR2 SNEGSKA (reference sequence). The V end was cut by 1 base, the J end by 7 bases, with 23 bases between.

The V and J genes are TRBV19 and TRBJ2-2, with 10 bases identical to TRBD2. The CDR3 length is 16 residues. With 5 bases clipped from V and 3 bases from J, the junction kept 6 bases outside the gene matches. The germline V gene encodes CDR1 LNHDA and CDR2 SQIVND (reference sequence). CDR3 amino acids: CASSPTSGFYTGELFF. For the CDR3, the DNA is TGTGCCAGTAGTCCGACTAGCGGGTTTTACACCGGGGAGCTGTTTTTT.